The 28 T cell receptor beta chains below were found in one sample sequenced in a study of Ad26.COV2.S vaccination and SARS-CoV-2 variants. Regarding treatment: around 19 received Ad26.COV2.S at low or high dose, single or two shots; 5 received placebo; per-sample allocation not given. Material that was analyzed had been drawn on day 63 after the first vaccine or placebo injection. Only in-frame clones appear in the TCRdb table, and some are missing; sequencing was by immunoSEQ multiplex PCR. This sample has 300,000 to 350,000 clones; approximately 87% occur once, and the top ten carry around 5.5%. Sequencing used peripheral blood, obtained in a trial of Ad26.COV2.S vaccine versus placebo. The receptors were sampled from a person between 18 and 59 years old who received the Ad26.COV2.S COVID-19 vaccine or a placebo.

The chain links TRBV2 to TRBJ2-1, with 7 positions matching TRBD2. V was clipped by 4 bases and J by 10 bases; unmatched bases: 10. There are 14 residues in the CDR3. Germline V gives CDR1 SNHLY, CDR2 FYNNEI. The CDR3 DNA reads as TGTGCCAGCAGTGTAGGACTAGTTCCCGTGGAGCAGTTCTTC. Its translation is CASSVGLVPVEQFF.

The V gene is TRBV12-2, the J gene TRBJ2-1; the listed D gene, TRBD2, was not tested against the DNA. TRBV12-2 is tagged as a pseudogene. The CDR3 spans 15 residues. The CDR3 spells CASRLLTSWRPEQFF. Here the CDR3 DNA reads TGTGCAAGTCGCTTATTAACTAGTTGGAGACCTGAGCAGTTCTTC.

V and J are TRBV29-1 and TRBJ1-1, with a weak D call TRBD1 (5 bases). The V gene's germline CDR1 is SQVTM and CDR2 ANQGSEA. V gave up 6 bases and J gave up 5 bases, with 10 bases separating them. CDR3 length equals 11 residues. CDR3 sequence reads: CSVMGGTEAFF. CDR3 in DNA: TGCAGCGTGATGGGGGGTACTGAAGCTTTCTTT.

This rearrangement joins TRBV7-2 to TRBJ2-2, with no clear D. V dropped 2 bases and J dropped 3 bases, with 4 bases sitting between them. The germline V gene has CDR1 SGHTA and CDR2 FQGNSA. CDR3 size: 13 residues. CDR3 residues: CASSLSHTGELFF. Written as DNA, the CDR3 is TGTGCCAGCAGCTTATCCCACACCGGGGAGCTGTTTTTT.

Points on this clone: This same CDR3 is encoded by further DNA sequences in the sample. The gene calls are TRBV12-3 or TRBV12-4 and TRBJ1-3; D not certain. V lost 3 bases and J 3 bases, leaving 3 bases between the germline ends. CDR3 length: 12 residues. This chain's CDR3 is CASSFGGNTIYF. In DNA form, the CDR3 reads TGTGCCAGCAGTTTCGGTGGAAACACCATATATTTT.

This clone appeared once. The chain is built from TRBV9 and TRBJ1-2, with D tentatively TRBD1 (5 bases). Germline V CDR1 and CDR2: SGDLS, YYNGEE. Trimming shortened V by 2 bases and J by 6 bases, and 23 bases separated the two germline ends. The CDR3 sequence is 17 residues long. The chain's CDR3 is CASSVWVSGGGKNGYTF. The CDR3 nucleotides read TGTGCCAGCAGCGTCTGGGTGTCGGGGGGTGGAAAAAATGGCTACACCTTC.

This chain links TRBV6-5 with TRBJ1-1; tentative D call: TRBD1 (6 bases). Germline V gene sequence: CDR1 MNHEY, CDR2 SVGAGI. This CDR3 has 15 amino acids. With 0 bases removed from V and 0 bases from J, the gap between germline ends came to 8 bases. The CDR3 region has the DNA TGTGCCAGCAGTTACTCAGGGGGAGTGAACACTGAAGCTTTCTTT. It yields the protein CASSYSGGVNTEAFF.

This clone has just one count. The chain carries TRBV7-9 and TRBJ1-3, with unresolved D. Trimming pared 4 bases from V and 0 bases from J, leaving 13 bases between. Germline CDR1 reads SEHNR; CDR2 reads FQNEAQ (reference sequence). The CDR3 runs to 16 residues. The chain's CDR3 is CASSSNRGPSGNTIYF. Here the CDR3 DNA reads TGTGCCAGCAGCTCAAATCGGGGTCCCTCTGGAAACACCATATATTTT.

This clone was found once. This rearrangement joins TRBV4-3 to TRBJ1-6, with unresolved D. From germline, CDR1 is LGHNA and CDR2 YSLEER. This CDR3 comprises 16 residues. V gave up 0 bases and J gave up 3 bases, with 9 bases separating them. The CDR3, as DNA: TGCGCCAGCAGCCAAGATCGAAGAGTCTATAATTCACCCCTCCACTTT. It is translated as CASSQDRRVYNSPLHF.

This chain connects TRBV5-1 to TRBJ2-3, with a possible D match to TRBD2 (7 bases). V lost 4 bases and J 2 bases, leaving 14 bases between the germline ends. The CDR3 extends over 15 amino acids. The germline V gene encodes CDR1 SGHRS and CDR2 YFSETQ. DNA of the CDR3: TGCGCCAGCAGCCAGGGGCTAGCGGACACAGATACGCAGTATTTT. Translating it yields CASSQGLADTDTQYF.

The chain uses TRBV30 and TRBJ2-1, with TRBD2 matching over 11 bases. V shed 6 bases and J 1 base; nucleotides not matched to a gene: 2. The length of the CDR3 is 14 residues. Germline-derived CDR1 and CDR2 are GTSNPN and SVGIG (reference sequence). In nucleotides, the CDR3 is TGTGCCTGCCGACTAGCGGGGTCCTACAATGAGCAGTTCTTC. This translates into CACRLAGSYNEQFF. Complete variable domain (other parts from reference TRBV30 and TRBJ2-1): SQTIHQWPATLVQPVGSPLSLECTVEGTSNPNLYWYRQAAGRGLQLLFYSVGIGQISSEVPQNLSASRPQDRQFILSSKKLLLSDSGFYLCACRLAGSYNEQFFGPGTRLTVL.

This rearrangement joins TRBV4-3 to TRBJ1-5, with D unresolved. Trimming took off 0 bases at V and 0 bases at J, with 12 bases between the two ends. Germline assignment: CDR1 LGHNA and CDR2 YSLEER. The CDR3 has 17 residues. The CDR3 loop reads CASSQDLGFASNQPQHF. The CDR3 DNA reads TGCGCCAGCAGCCAAGATTTGGGTTTCGCTAGCAATCAGCCCCAGCATTTT.

The chain couples TRBV11-2 to TRBJ1-1; the D gene is possibly TRBD1 (6 bases). Germline V CDR1 and CDR2: SGHAT, FQNNGV. V was shortened by 1 base and J by 7 bases, with 10 bases between the two germline ends. The CDR3 has 13 amino acids. CDR3 sequence reads: CASSLGYRDEAFF. CDR3 nucleotide sequence: TGTGCCAGCAGCTTAGGGTACAGGGATGAAGCTTTCTTT.

The chain recombines TRBV6-5 with TRBJ2-7; 10 positions match TRBD2. Germline V gives CDR1 MNHEY, CDR2 SVGAGI. J lost 0 bases, V lost 6 bases, and 5 bases had no gene match. The CDR3 runs to 15 residues. In DNA form, the CDR3 reads TGTGCCAGCAGACCCAGGACTAGCGGCTCCTACGAGCAGTACGTC. Protein product: CASRPRTSGSYEQYV.

V gene TRBV21-1 combines with J gene TRBJ1-5; the DNA was not compared with TRBD1, the D call given in the table. TRBV21-1 is a listed pseudogene. This CDR3 is 14 amino acids long. The chain's CDR3 is CASSKGRGDQPQHF. The CDR3 region has the DNA TGTGCCAGCAGCAAAGGCAGGGGGGATCAGCCCCAGCATTTT.

The chain has TRBV25-1 and TRBJ1-4; D gene ambiguous. V was pared by 3 bases and J by 7 bases, with 6 bases between. This CDR3 has 12 amino acids. CDR1 is MGHDK, CDR2 SYGVNS, per germline. In nucleotides, the CDR3 is TGTGCCAGCAGTGAGACTGCTGAAAAACTGTTTTTT. Its protein product is CASSETAEKLFF.

CDR3 sequence: CASSYGSSGTGELFF. The CDR3 coding sequence is TGTGCCAGCAGTTACGGGTCTAGCGGGACCGGGGAGCTGTTTTTT. The rearrangement uses TRBV6-5 and TRBJ2-2, with 8 bases fitting TRBD2. Germline assignment: CDR1 MNHEY and CDR2 SVGAGI. CDR3 size: 15 residues. The J segment lost 5 bases and the V segment lost 2 bases, leaving 4 bases of the junction unmatched.

The V and J genes are TRBV15 and TRBJ2-2; D call uncertain. The V gene's germline CDR1 is LNHNV and CDR2 YYDKDF (reference sequence). Trimming cost V 1 base and J 5 bases, with 11 bases left between them. The CDR3 totals 15 residues. The CDR3 loop is CATSRVKLGTGELFF. The DNA of the CDR3 is TGTGCCACCAGCAGAGTTAAACTTGGGACCGGGGAGCTGTTTTTT.

V and J are TRBV6-2 or TRBV6-3 and TRBJ2-1, with 7 positions matching TRBD2. The CDR3 covers 14 residues. J lost 7 bases, V lost 2 bases, and 5 bases had no gene match. From germline, CDR1 is MNHEY and CDR2 SVGEGT. The CDR3 bases are TGTGCCAGCAGTTACCAGACTAGCAGGAATGAGCAGTTCTTC. It yields the protein CASSYQTSRNEQFF.

The chain uses TRBV7-2 and TRBJ2-2; D gene uncertain. V dropped 2 bases and J dropped 1 base, with 8 bases sitting between them. The CDR3 totals 15 residues. In germline, CDR1 is SGHTA, CDR2 FQGNSA. The CDR3 region is CASSLSIENTGELFF. The CDR3, as DNA: TGTGCCAGCAGCTTAAGTATAGAGAACACCGGGGAGCTGTTTTTT.

The chain couples TRBV18 to TRBJ1-1, with D maybe TRBD1 (6 bases). CDR1 and CDR2 from the germline V gene are KGHSH and LQKENI. V lost 3 bases and J lost 1, with 15 bases in between. The CDR3 extends over 16 amino acids. In DNA form, the CDR3 reads TGTGCCAGCTCACCCACCGGCAGGGGCACGAACACTGAAGCTTTCTTT. Encoded protein: CASSPTGRGTNTEAFF.

This clone was observed a handful of times. The chain employs TRBV5-1 and TRBJ2-7; unclear D gene. CDR3 length: 13 amino acids. Germline CDR1 is SGHRS and CDR2 is YFSETQ. Trimming stripped 0 bases from V and 3 bases from J, with 7 bases between. CDR3 DNA: TGCGCCAGCAGCTTGGGCAGCTACTACGAGCAGTACTTC. Its translation is CASSLGSYYEQYF.

This chain uses TRBV5-1 with TRBJ1-1; D gene ambiguous. The CDR3 contains 16 residues. Germline CDR1 reads SGHRS; CDR2 reads YFSETQ. V was pared by 4 bases and J by 0 bases, with 16 bases between. CDR3 DNA: TGCGCCAGCAGCCCTGGATCGGAGACGTTGAACACTGAAGCTTTCTTT. This translates into CASSPGSETLNTEAFF.

This sequence joins TRBV19 and TRBJ1-1, with no clear D. CDR3 length: 14 amino acids. The V and J ends lost 1 base and 8 bases respectively, with 14 bases between them. Germline assignment: CDR1 LNHDA and CDR2 SQIVND (reference sequence). CDR3 DNA sequence: TGTGCCAGTAGTATAGGACTCAACCCTGAGGAAGCTTTCTTT. Its protein is CASSIGLNPEEAFF.

The chain combines TRBV7-9 with TRBJ1-1; 7 bases are a match to TRBD1. This CDR3 contains 15 residues. The V gene end was trimmed by 4 bases and the J gene end by 7 bases; junction bases not matched to a gene: 12. Germline CDR1 reads SEHNR; CDR2 reads FQNEAQ (reference sequence). This chain's CDR3 is CASSSVPGDSLEAFF. CDR3 bases: TGTGCCAGCAGCTCCGTCCCCGGGGACAGCCTTGAAGCTTTCTTT.

The rearrangement links TRBV5-1 to TRBJ2-5; 7 bases fit TRBD1. V dropped 0 bases and J dropped 5; count of bases not matched to a gene: 7. The CDR3 runs to 15 residues. CDR1 and CDR2 from the germline V gene are SGHRS and YFSETQ. The CDR3 DNA reads TGCGCCAGCAGCTTGGAGGGGGCTCATCATGAGACCCAGTACTTC. Its translation: CASSLEGAHHETQYF. Full variable domain (rest looked up from reference TRBV5-1 and TRBJ2-5): KAGVTQTPRYLIKTRGQQVTLSCSPISGHRSVSWYQQTPGQGLQFLFEYFSETQRNKGNFPGRFSGRQFSNSRSEMNVSTLELGDSALYLCASSLEGAHHETQYFGPGTRLLVL.

The J gene is TRBJ2-5, the V gene TRBV6-2 or TRBV6-3; weak D call: TRBD2 (5 bases). Trimming pared 6 bases from V and 5 bases from J, leaving 16 bases between. CDR3 size: 14 residues. CDR1 and CDR2 from the germline V gene are MNHEY and SVGEGT. In DNA form, the CDR3 reads TGTGCCAGCAGCCCTAAGAGGGTTTGGGAGACCCAGTACTTC. This translates into CASSPKRVWETQYF.

V gene TRBV7-8 combines with J gene TRBJ2-3, with 7 bases matching TRBD2. The CDR3 is 16 amino acids. Germline V gene data show CDR1 as SGHVS and CDR2 as FQNEAQ. Trimming at V came to 4 bases and at J to 1 base, leaving 8 bases not matched to a gene. CDR3 in amino acids: CASSWGGGYGTDTQYF. For the CDR3, the DNA is TGTGCCAGCAGCTGGGGGGGTGGTTATGGCACAGATACGCAGTATTTT.